This T cell receptor (beta chain) was recovered during a study of blood T cells in healthy people across ages. A second PCR, run for roughly 7 to 12 cycles, used a sample-barcoded 5' primer plus a J-beta primer mix. Each single sample gave us at least 2.5 million CDR3-containing paired-end reads. Using its own MiXCR run on the 5' RACE reads, TCRdb lists one record per CDR3 protein. Here the sample spans around 2 million distinct CDR3 sequences, roughly two fifths being singletons. This clonotype was seen a handful of times. Antigen: not known. The germline V gene encodes CDR1 SGDLS and CDR2 YYNGEE. The CDR3 consists of 16 residues. The V and J ends lost 0 bases and 0 bases respectively, with 12 bases between them. Donors gave about 10 milliliters of peripheral blood apiece. Study results and caveats: Whereas aged donors had fewer naive CD4+ cells, long-lived donors had more of them and higher diversity. Roughly linear declines in TCR beta diversity per million T cells occurred with age.

Input material: blood. The receptor was derived from a human donor in good health. V and J are TRBV9 and TRBJ2-5, with D unclear. The CDR3 region is CASSVAGEGNQETQYF. The CDR3, as DNA: TGTGCCAGCAGCGTAGCTGGTGAAGGTAACCAAGAGACCCAGTACTTC.